These 22 T cell receptor beta chains came from one sample sequenced in a study of T-cell reconstitution after alpha-beta-depleted transplantation in children. Using unique molecular identifiers, the investigators prepared the TCRbeta library. TCRdb recomputed calls from the PCR reads with MiXCR, one row per CDR3 protein. The sample holds fewer than 550,000 distinct CDR3 sequences, roughly a tenth seen once. Here the sequenced sample was PBMCs, taken before TCRalphabeta/CD19-depleted stem cell transplant. The receptors derive from a child aged 2 to 15 with inherited bone marrow failure, due to receive a stem cell transplant.

This clonotype was picked up many times. The chain couples TRBV25-1 to TRBJ2-1; no clear D. Germline V gene lookup returns CDR1 MGHDK and CDR2 SYGVNS. Between the trimmed V and J ends, which lost 6 bases and 0 bases, there was a span of 6 bases. The CDR3 is made up of 13 amino acids. The CDR3, as DNA: TGTGCCAGCAGAGTAAGCTCCTACAATGAGCAGTTCTTC. It codes for CASRVSSYNEQFF.

V usage is TRBV28 and J usage is TRBJ2-7; tentatively, D is TRBD1 or TRBD2 (7 bases each). With 11 bases removed from V and 6 bases from J, the gap between germline ends came to 17 bases. Germline CDR1 MDHEN, CDR2 SYDVKM. This CDR3 comprises 12 residues. CDR3 residues: CAAGDRLTEQYF. The CDR3 bases are TGTGCCGCGGGGGACAGATTGACCGAGCAGTACTTC. The variable domain in full, with the rest retrieved from reference TRBV28 and TRBJ2-7, is DVKVTQSSRYLVKRTGEKVFLECVQDMDHENMFWYRQDPGLGLRLIYFSYDVKMKEKGDIPEGYSVSREKKERFSLILESASTNQTSMYLCAAGDRLTEQYFGPGTRLTVT.

This clonotype was seen at least ten times. The gene calls are TRBV5-5 and TRBJ2-5; D may match TRBD1 or TRBD2 (5 bases each). Germline V gene lookup returns CDR1 SGHKS and CDR2 YYEKEE (reference sequence). CDR3 length: 18 residues. V was pared by 6 bases and J by 8 bases, with 32 bases between. The CDR3 DNA is TGTGCCAGCACCTTAAGCTTGGATCCGGGACGGACCACGGCAACCCAGTACTTC. It encodes CASTLSLDPGRTTATQYF.

This clonotype has at least ten counts. The CDR3 region is CASSFMVRHEQFF. CDR3 DNA sequence: TGTGCCAGCAGCTTTATGGTTCGTCATGAGCAGTTCTTC. The chain is built from TRBV7-2 and TRBJ2-1; D is undetermined. V lost 3 bases, J lost 8 bases, and 11 bases lay in between. The germline V gene has CDR1 SGHTA and CDR2 FQGNSA. The CDR3 sequence is 13 residues long.

The rearrangement links TRBV7-8 to TRBJ2-2; D call uncertain. The CDR3 is 15 residues long. The V and J ends lost 1 base and 4 bases respectively, with 10 bases between them. In germline, CDR1 is SGHVS, CDR2 FQNEAQ. CDR3 nucleotide sequence: TGTGCCAGCAGCTTAGTTAGGCTGATCACCGGGGAGCTGTTTTTT. As protein: CASSLVRLITGELFF.

Ten or more counts support this clonotype. The missing conserved phenylalanine or tryptophan at the end of this CDR3 makes a read error likely. The DNA is omitted, as the CDR3 cannot be located on it reliably, and the CDR3 follows TCRdb's listing. The chain joins TRBV5-4 to TRBJ2-7; the table names TRBD2, a call not compared with the DNA. The CDR3 region is 9 residues in length, termini included. CDR1 is SGHNT, CDR2 YYREEE, per germline (reference sequence). The CDR3 sequence is CASSFRTAL.

This clonotype occurred many times. V gene TRBV7-2 combines with J gene TRBJ2-5, with D possibly TRBD2 on 6 matching bases. The CDR3 is 13 amino acids. V was shortened by 3 bases and J by 4 bases, with 9 bases between the two germline ends. The germline CDR1 and CDR2 sequences are SGHTA and FQGNSA. The CDR3 loop reads CASSFLAAETQYF. CDR3 coding DNA: TGTGCCAGCAGCTTTTTAGCGGCAGAGACCCAGTACTTC. The full variable domain, completed using reference TRBV7-2 and TRBJ2-5, is GAGVSQSPSNKVTEKGKDVELRCDPISGHTALYWYRQSLGQGLEFLIYFQGNSAPDKSGLPSDRFSAERTGGSVSTLTIQRTQQEDSAVYLCASSFLAAETQYFGPGTRLLVL.

Many counts were recorded for this clonotype. This sequence joins TRBV12-3 or TRBV12-4 and TRBJ2-2; D not resolved. The V end was cut by 1 base, the J end by 6 bases, with 6 bases between. CDR3 length equals 13 residues. CDR3 in amino acids: CASSLGAAGELFF. The CDR3 region has the DNA TGTGCCAGCAGTTTAGGGGCCGCCGGGGAGCTGTTTTTT.

This clonotype was recorded a few times. The J gene is TRBJ2-5, the V gene TRBV7-2, with TRBD1 matching over 7 bases. CDR1 is SGHTA, CDR2 FQGNSA, per germline. J gave up 4 bases and V 3 bases, and 2 bases lay outside the gene matches. The CDR3 sequence is 13 residues long. This chain's CDR3 is CASSLRTGETQYF. CDR3 coding DNA: TGTGCCAGCAGCTTGAGGACAGGAGAGACCCAGTACTTC.

This clonotype was counted ten times or more. This chain uses TRBV9 with TRBJ2-1; 9 bases align to TRBD1. The CDR3 runs 17 residues. J lost 6 bases, V lost 0 bases, and 10 bases had no gene match. In germline, CDR1 is SGDLS, CDR2 YYNGEE. The chain's CDR3 is CASSVDPLMDRGNEQFF. The CDR3 DNA sequence: TGTGCCAGCAGCGTAGACCCCCTAATGGACAGGGGCAATGAGCAGTTCTTC.

This clonotype was counted ten times or more. The rearrangement uses TRBV29-1 and TRBJ2-1; 7 bases map to TRBD2. Trimming took 7 bases from V and 9 from J; bases not matched to a gene: 12. This CDR3 has 13 residues. Germline loops: CDR1 SQVTM, CDR2 ANQGSEA. CDR3 region: CSAGRGEASEQFF. The CDR3 DNA is TGCAGCGCAGGTCGGGGGGAGGCGAGTGAGCAGTTCTTC.

This clonotype came up many times. The V and J genes are TRBV4-3 and TRBJ2-7; TRBD2 aligns across 8 bases. Losses at the gene ends were 1 base for V and 4 bases for J; bases not matched to a gene: 9. The CDR3 sequence is 16 residues long. CDR1 and CDR2 (germline): LGHNA, YSLEER. Written as DNA, the CDR3 is TGCGCCAGCAGCCAAGGTAGCGGGGAGGCCCTTTACGAGCAGTACTTC. This sequence encodes CASSQGSGEALYEQYF.

This clonotype showed up many times. The chain combines TRBV19 with TRBJ1-5, with no clear D. CDR3 size: 13 residues. Germline-derived CDR1 and CDR2 are LNHDA and SQIVND (reference sequence). Trimming took off 2 bases at V and 5 bases at J, with 7 bases between the two ends. This chain's CDR3 is CASSISGYQPQHF. The CDR3 DNA is TGTGCCAGTAGTATATCGGGGTATCAGCCCCAGCATTTT. The whole variable domain, filled in from reference TRBV19 and TRBJ1-5, reads DGGITQSPKYLFRKEGQNVTLSCEQNLNHDAMYWYRQDPGQGLRLIYYSQIVNDFQKGDIAEGYSVSREKKESFPLTVTSAQKNPTAFYLCASSISGYQPQHFGDGTRLSIL.

The gene calls are TRBV7-2 and TRBJ2-5, with D uncertain. CDR1 and CDR2 from the germline V gene are SGHTA and FQGNSA. V gave up 0 bases and J gave up 1 base, with 12 bases separating them. This CDR3 is 16 amino acids long. In DNA form, the CDR3 reads TGTGCCAGCAGCTTAGCCCTCGGACGGACCCAAGAGACCCAGTACTTC. It is translated as CASSLALGRTQETQYF.

This clonotype has ten or more counts. The rearrangement uses TRBV29-1 and TRBJ1-2; maybe TRBD1 (6 bases). This CDR3 is built from 14 residues. Germline V gene data show CDR1 as SQVTM and CDR2 as ANQGSEA. Trimming left V 7 bases short and J 3 bases short, with 18 bases between. CDR3 amino acids: CSAYITGLDYGYTF. In DNA, the CDR3 is TGCAGCGCCTACATCACAGGGTTGGACTATGGCTACACCTTC.

This clonotype was recorded many times. The J gene is TRBJ2-1, the V gene TRBV7-2; no clear D gene. The length of the CDR3 is 13 residues. Trimming shortened V by 4 bases and J by 6 bases, and 10 bases separated the two germline ends. CDR1 SGHTA and CDR2 FQGNSA come from the germline V gene. This CDR3 reads CASSSTPLNEQFF. CDR3 sequence (DNA): TGTGCCAGCAGCTCGACACCTCTCAATGAGCAGTTCTTC.

This clonotype was seen a few times. This sequence joins TRBV7-8 and TRBJ1-6, with 10 bases identical to TRBD1. J was trimmed by 10 bases and V by 5 bases; bases with no gene match: 8. The CDR3 extends over 15 amino acids. CDR1 and CDR2 (germline): SGHVS, FQNEAQ. CDR3 residues: CASSTWTGGGSPLHF. The CDR3, as DNA: TGTGCCAGCAGCACCTGGACAGGGGGAGGGTCACCCCTCCACTTT.

This clonotype was seen ten or more times. This rearrangement joins TRBV4-2 to TRBJ2-2; D gene uncertain. The CDR3 totals 15 residues. Germline V gene lookup returns CDR1 LGHNA and CDR2 YNFKEQ. V was pared by 0 bases and J by 0 bases, with 5 bases between. The CDR3 nucleotides are TGTGCCAGCAGCCAAGACTTACCGAACACCGGGGAGCTGTTTTTT. Protein: CASSQDLPNTGELFF.

There are many counts of this clonotype. This sequence joins TRBV18 and TRBJ2-5; perhaps TRBD1 as D (5 bases). CDR1 is KGHSH and CDR2 is LQKENI in the germline V gene. This CDR3 has 13 amino acids. Trimming stripped 5 bases from V and 2 bases from J, with 9 bases between. The CDR3, as DNA: TGTGCCAGCTCAGACGACAGTCAAGAGACCCAGTACTTC. Translated: CASSDDSQETQYF.

With respect to this clonotype: Since a much larger clone is just one base distant, this may be a read error. This sequence joins TRBV28 and TRBJ2-1, with D possibly matching TRBD2 (6 bases). The CDR3 length is 19 residues. Trimming stripped 4 bases from V and 5 bases from J, with 27 bases between. Germline V lookup: CDR1 MDHEN, CDR2 SYDVKM. For the CDR3, the DNA is TGTGCCAGCAGTTCCCCCCAAGTTATCGGGGGAGTGCTCCACAATGAGCAGTTCTTC. It specifies CASSSPQVIGGVLHNEQFF.

In its sample, this clonotype was seen many times. The chain is built from TRBV5-1 and TRBJ1-1; TRBD1 is a possible D gene (6 bases). Trimming left V 3 bases short and J 10 bases short, with 16 bases between. This CDR3 spans 13 amino acids. Germline CDR1 SGHRS, CDR2 YFSETQ. This CDR3 is CASSSPNRDGAFF. In DNA, the CDR3 is TGCGCCAGCAGCTCCCCTAACAGGGATGGAGCTTTCTTT.

This clonotype was detected ten times or more. The CDR3 reads CSVRRGVSSYEQYF. In nucleotides, the CDR3 is TGCAGCGTCCGGAGGGGAGTTAGCTCCTACGAGCAGTACTTC. V is TRBV29-1 and J is TRBJ2-7, with D possibly TRBD2 on 6 matching bases. The CDR3 is 14 amino acids. V lost 6 bases, J lost 0 bases, and 15 bases lay in between. Germline V gene sequence: CDR1 SQVTM, CDR2 ANQGSEA.